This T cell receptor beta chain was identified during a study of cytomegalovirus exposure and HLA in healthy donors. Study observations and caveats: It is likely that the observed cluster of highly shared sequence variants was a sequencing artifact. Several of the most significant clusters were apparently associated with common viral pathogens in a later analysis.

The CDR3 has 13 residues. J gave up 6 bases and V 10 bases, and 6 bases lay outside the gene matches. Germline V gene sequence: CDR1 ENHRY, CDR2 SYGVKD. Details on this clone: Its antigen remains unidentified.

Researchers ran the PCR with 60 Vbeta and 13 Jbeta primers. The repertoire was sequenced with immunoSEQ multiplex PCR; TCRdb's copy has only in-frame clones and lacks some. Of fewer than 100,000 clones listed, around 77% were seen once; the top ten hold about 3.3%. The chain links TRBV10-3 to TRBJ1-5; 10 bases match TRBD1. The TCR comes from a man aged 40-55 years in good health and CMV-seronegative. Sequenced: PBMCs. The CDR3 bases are TGTGCCACGACAGGGGGCCAAGCTCAGCCCCAGCATTTT. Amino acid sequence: CATTGGQAQPQHF.